The 12 T cell receptor beta chains below all came from one sample that was sequenced in a study of cytomegalovirus exposure and HLA in healthy donors. With 60 Vbeta and 13 Jbeta primers, the PCR was carried out. Repertoires were generated with immunoSEQ multiplex PCR, while TCRdb's copy carries only in-frame clones and drops some. The data contain fewer than 150,000 clones, over 60% of them singletons. The source material was PBMCs. The receptor set was obtained from a woman aged 35 to 49 in good health and CMV-seropositive.

The J gene is TRBJ1-1, the V gene TRBV5-1; perhaps TRBD1 as D (6 bases). V gave up 0 bases and J gave up 4 bases, with 7 bases separating them. CDR1 is SGHRS, CDR2 YFSETQ, per germline. The CDR3 runs to 13 residues. CDR3 DNA: TGCGCCAGCAGCTTGGGCAGGGGCACTGAAGCTTTCTTT. This sequence encodes CASSLGRGTEAFF.

J is TRBJ2-5 and V is TRBV7-9; 8 bases line up with TRBD1. Germline CDR1 is SEHNR and CDR2 is FQNEAQ (reference sequence). V was clipped by 8 bases and J by 5 bases; unmatched bases: 16. The CDR3 is made up of 16 amino acids. CDR3: CASGRGQGAPGETQYF. CDR3 nucleotide sequence: TGTGCCAGCGGACGCGGACAGGGAGCCCCGGGGGAGACCCAGTACTTC.

This clone was detected only a few times. CDR3 sequence: CASSSEGAGGYNEQFF. CDR3 bases: TGTGCCAGCAGCTCCGAGGGAGCGGGGGGCTACAATGAGCAGTTCTTC. V usage is TRBV7-2 and J usage is TRBJ2-1, with TRBD2 matching over 9 bases. This CDR3 spans 16 amino acids. Trimming took 4 bases from V and 3 from J; bases not matched to a gene: 7. Germline CDR1 is SGHTA and CDR2 is FQGNSA.

The rearrangement joins TRBV18 to TRBJ1-1; possibly TRBD1 for D (5 bases). The CDR3 runs to 14 residues. CDR1 is KGHSH, CDR2 LQKENI, per germline. With 4 bases removed from V and 2 bases from J, the gap between germline ends came to 11 bases. The CDR3 bases are TGTGCCAGCTCACTCCGACAGAGAAACACTGAAGCTTTCTTT. It translates to CASSLRQRNTEAFF.

The rearrangement joins TRBV6-5 to TRBJ2-5; D gene ambiguous. CDR3 size: 13 residues. Trimming took off 0 bases at V and 4 bases at J, with 6 bases between the two ends. In germline, CDR1 is MNHEY, CDR2 SVGAGI. CDR3 bases: TGTGCCAGCAGTTACTCGAGCTTAGAGACCCAGTACTTC. Translation: CASSYSSLETQYF.

This chain joins TRBV7-2 and TRBJ1-1; a possible D gene is TRBD1 (6 bases). The CDR3 has 13 amino acids. Between the trimmed V and J ends, which lost 5 bases and 3 bases, there was a span of 10 bases. In germline, CDR1 is SGHTA, CDR2 FQGNSA. DNA for the CDR3: TGTGCCAGCAGCAAAAACAGGGACACTGAAGCTTTCTTT. Its translation is CASSKNRDTEAFF.

This clone was observed many times. The CDR3 protein is CASSQGLTGNEQFF. CDR3 sequence (DNA): TGCGCCAGCAGCCAAGGCTTGACAGGCAATGAGCAGTTCTTC. V gene TRBV4-1 combines with J gene TRBJ2-1, with TRBD1 as a possible D gene (6 bases). Trimming removed 1 base at V and 6 bases at J, with 10 bases between. The CDR3 runs to 14 residues. Germline CDR1 and CDR2: MGHRA and YSYEKL.

Points on this clone: The sample carries other DNA sequences with the same CDR3. The chain couples TRBV27 to TRBJ2-7; D uncertain. Deletions cut 4 bases from V and 1 base from J, with 2 bases between. The CDR3 covers 11 residues. Germline CDR1 is MNHEY and CDR2 is SMNVEV (reference sequence). The CDR3 here is CASSSSYEQYF. The DNA for the CDR3 is TGTGCCAGCAGTTCGTCCTACGAGCAGTACTTC.

This clone was recorded only once. The chain has TRBV7-9 and TRBJ2-2; D remains unclear. Trimming took 5 bases from V and 2 from J, leaving 6 bases between them. The CDR3 is 13 amino acids. Germline CDR1 reads SEHNR; CDR2 reads FQNEAQ (reference sequence). Here the CDR3 reads CASSPGNTGELFF. The CDR3 DNA sequence: TGTGCCAGCAGCCCAGGCAACACCGGGGAGCTGTTTTTT. The whole variable domain, filled in from reference TRBV7-9 and TRBJ2-2, reads DTGVSQNPRHKITKRGQNVTFRCDPISEHNRLYWYRQTLGQGPEFLTYFQNEAQLEKSRLLSDRFSAERPKGSFSTLEIQRTEQGDSAMYLCASSPGNTGELFFGEGSRLTVL.

This chain joins TRBV9 and TRBJ1-6; D is unresolved. Germline V gives CDR1 SGDLS, CDR2 YYNGEE. The CDR3 runs to 15 residues. V was trimmed by 0 bases and J by 9 bases, leaving 13 bases between them. The CDR3 is CASSVATSVRSPLHF. The DNA of the CDR3 is TGTGCCAGCAGCGTAGCTACTTCGGTGCGTTCACCCCTCCACTTT.

The chain joins TRBV12-5 to TRBJ1-1; perhaps TRBD1 as D (5 bases). V was cut by 6 bases and J by 3 bases, with 20 bases left in between. The germline CDR1 and CDR2 sequences are LGHNT and FRNRAP. CDR3 length equals 16 residues. Here the CDR3 reads CASGQIIGGKYTEAFF. The CDR3 DNA is TGTGCTAGTGGCCAAATAATCGGGGGAAAGTACACTGAAGCTTTCTTT.

CDR3 DNA sequence: TGTGCCAGCAGCCCGGACTCGGGGGTTTCACCCCTCCACTTT. Encoded protein: CASSPDSGVSPLHF. The gene calls are TRBV7-9 and TRBJ1-6, with a weak D call TRBD1 (5 bases). V was cut by 5 bases and J by 9 bases, with 14 bases left in between. Looked up from germline, CDR1 is SEHNR and CDR2 is FQNEAQ (reference sequence). This CDR3 spans 14 amino acids.